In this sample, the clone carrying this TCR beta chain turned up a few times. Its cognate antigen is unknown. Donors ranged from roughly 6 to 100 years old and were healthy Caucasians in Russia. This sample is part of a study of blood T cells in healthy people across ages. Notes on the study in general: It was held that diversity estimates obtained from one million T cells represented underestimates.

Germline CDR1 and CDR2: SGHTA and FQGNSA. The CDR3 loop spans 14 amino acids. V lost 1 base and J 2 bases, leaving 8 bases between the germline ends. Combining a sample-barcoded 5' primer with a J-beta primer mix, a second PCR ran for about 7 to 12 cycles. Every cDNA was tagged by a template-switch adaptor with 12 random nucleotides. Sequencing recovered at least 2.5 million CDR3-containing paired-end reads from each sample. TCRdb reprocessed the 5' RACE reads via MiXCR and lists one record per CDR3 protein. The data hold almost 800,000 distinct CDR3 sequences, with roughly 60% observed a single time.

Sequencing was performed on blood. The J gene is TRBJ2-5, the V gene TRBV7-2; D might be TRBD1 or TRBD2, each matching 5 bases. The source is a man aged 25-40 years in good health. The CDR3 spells CASSLVWGQETQYF. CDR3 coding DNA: TGTGCCAGCAGCTTAGTTTGGGGGCAAGAGACCCAGTACTTC.